The entry below gives a single T cell receptor (beta chain) sequence along with its context. RNA, at roughly 0.45 to 1 ug, was reverse transcribed with random hexamers. TCRdb reanalysed the immunoSEQ multiplex PCR reads using MiXCR and keeps one entry per CDR3 protein. The data hold some 190,000 distinct CDR3 sequences, with approximately 94% observed a single time. Germline CDR1 and CDR2: DFQATT and SNEGSKA (reference sequence). The CDR3 sequence is 15 residues long. Trimming took off 3 bases at V and 2 bases at J, with 17 bases between the two ends. The data stem from a study of CD8 T cells in Susac syndrome. Isolation of CD8+ and CD4+ T cells was performed negatively, whereas enrichment of TEMRA cells was done by FACS.

This sequence was found in a human donor with multiple sclerosis. The chain links TRBV20-1 to TRBJ2-7, with no clear D. The specimen was CD4+ T cells from PBMCs. CDR3 bases: TGCAGTGCTAGCGGACGTAAGGGAAATACCTACGAGCAGTACTTC. Residues: CSASGRKGNTYEQYF.